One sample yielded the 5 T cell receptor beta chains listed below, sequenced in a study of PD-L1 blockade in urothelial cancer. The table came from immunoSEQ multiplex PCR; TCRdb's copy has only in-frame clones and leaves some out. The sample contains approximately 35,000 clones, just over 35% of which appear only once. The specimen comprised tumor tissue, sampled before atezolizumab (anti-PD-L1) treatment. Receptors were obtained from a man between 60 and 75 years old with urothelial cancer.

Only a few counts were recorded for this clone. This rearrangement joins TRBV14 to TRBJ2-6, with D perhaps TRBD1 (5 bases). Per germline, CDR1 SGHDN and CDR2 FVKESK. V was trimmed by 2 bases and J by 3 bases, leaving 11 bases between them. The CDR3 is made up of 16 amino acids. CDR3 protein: CASSQLVGVGANVLTF. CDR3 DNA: TGTGCCAGCAGCCAATTGGTAGGGGTTGGGGCCAACGTCCTGACTTTC.

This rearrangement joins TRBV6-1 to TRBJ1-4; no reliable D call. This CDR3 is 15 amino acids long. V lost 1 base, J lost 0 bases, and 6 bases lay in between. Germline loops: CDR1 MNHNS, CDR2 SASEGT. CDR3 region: CASSEGDATNEKLFF. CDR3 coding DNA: TGTGCCAGCAGTGAAGGGGATGCAACTAATGAAAAACTGTTTTTT.

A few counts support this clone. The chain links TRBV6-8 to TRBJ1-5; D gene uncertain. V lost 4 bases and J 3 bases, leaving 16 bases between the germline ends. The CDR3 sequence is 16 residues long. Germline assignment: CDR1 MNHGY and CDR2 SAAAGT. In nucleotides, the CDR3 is TGTGCCAGCAGTTTCAGACCCTACCCGGACAATCAGCCCCAGCATTTT. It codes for CASSFRPYPDNQPQHF.

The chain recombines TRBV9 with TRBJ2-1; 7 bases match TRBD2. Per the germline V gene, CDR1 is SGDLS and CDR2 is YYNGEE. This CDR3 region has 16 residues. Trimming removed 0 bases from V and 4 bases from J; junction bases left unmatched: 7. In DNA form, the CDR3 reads TGTGCCAGCAGCGTAGCTACCTCCGGGGGGTACAATGAGCAGTTCTTC. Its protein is CASSVATSGGYNEQFF.

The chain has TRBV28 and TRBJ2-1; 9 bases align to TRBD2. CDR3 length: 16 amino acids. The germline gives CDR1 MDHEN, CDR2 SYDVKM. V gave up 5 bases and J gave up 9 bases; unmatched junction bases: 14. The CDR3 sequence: CASSPPAGGPSGEQFF. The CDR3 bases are TGTGCCAGCAGTCCCCCCGCGGGAGGGCCCTCGGGTGAGCAGTTCTTC. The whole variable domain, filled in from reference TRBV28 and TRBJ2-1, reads DVKVTQSSRYLVKRTGEKVFLECVQDMDHENMFWYRQDPGLGLRLIYFSYDVKMKEKGDIPEGYSVSREKKERFSLILESASTNQTSMYLCASSPPAGGPSGEQFFGPGTRLTVL.